This TCR beta chain appears in the sequencing data of a study of shared clonotypes between healthy human individuals. Study-wide background: Three plates each covered CD4 naive and memory; CD8 naive two, CD8 memory one.

Selected positively for CCR7 and CD45RO-negative, naive CD8 cells excluded terminally differentiated effector memory CD45RA+ cells. J was trimmed by 7 bases and V by 6 bases; bases with no gene match: 4. CDR1 and CDR2 from the germline V gene are WSHSY and SAAADI. The CDR3 is 12 residues long. Sequencing was performed with immunoSEQ multiplex PCR; in TCRdb, only in-frame clones are kept and a portion is missing. The sample contains approximately 2,000,000 clones, approximately 92% of which appear only once. The sequenced sample was naive CD8+ T cells from PBMCs. V and J are TRBV10-2 and TRBJ1-1; 8 bases map to TRBD1. This TCR was sampled from a young man in good health. Some clones in this sample may be carry-over from other donors' samples. Written as DNA, the CDR3 is TGCGCCAGCAGAGGGACAGGAGGTGAAGCTTTCTTT. Amino acids: CASRGTGGEAFF.